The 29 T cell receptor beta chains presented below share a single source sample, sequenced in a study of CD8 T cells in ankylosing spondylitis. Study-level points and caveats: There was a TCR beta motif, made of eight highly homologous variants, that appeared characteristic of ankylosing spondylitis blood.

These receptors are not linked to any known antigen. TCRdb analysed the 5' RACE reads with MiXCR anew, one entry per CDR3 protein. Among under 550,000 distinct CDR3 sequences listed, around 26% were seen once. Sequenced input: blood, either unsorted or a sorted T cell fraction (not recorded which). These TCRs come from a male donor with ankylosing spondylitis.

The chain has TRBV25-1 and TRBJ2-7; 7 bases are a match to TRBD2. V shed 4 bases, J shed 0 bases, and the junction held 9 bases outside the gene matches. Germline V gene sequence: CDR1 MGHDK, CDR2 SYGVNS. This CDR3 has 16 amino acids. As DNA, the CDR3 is TGTGCCAGCAGTGTTCCGGGGCTAGCGGACTCCTACGAGCAGTACGTC. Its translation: CASSVPGLADSYEQYV.

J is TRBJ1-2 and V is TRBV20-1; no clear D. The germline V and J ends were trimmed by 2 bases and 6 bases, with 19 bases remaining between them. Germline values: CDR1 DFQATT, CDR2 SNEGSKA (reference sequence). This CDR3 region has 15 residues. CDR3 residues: CSARSQAAGNDGYTF. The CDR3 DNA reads TGCAGTGCTAGATCCCAGGCGGCGGGGAACGATGGCTACACCTTC.

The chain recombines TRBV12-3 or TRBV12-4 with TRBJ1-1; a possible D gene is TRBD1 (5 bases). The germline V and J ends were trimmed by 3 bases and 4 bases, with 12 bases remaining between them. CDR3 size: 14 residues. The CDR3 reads CASSFSGVRTEAFF. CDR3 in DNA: TGTGCCAGCAGTTTTTCGGGGGTGCGCACTGAAGCTTTCTTT.

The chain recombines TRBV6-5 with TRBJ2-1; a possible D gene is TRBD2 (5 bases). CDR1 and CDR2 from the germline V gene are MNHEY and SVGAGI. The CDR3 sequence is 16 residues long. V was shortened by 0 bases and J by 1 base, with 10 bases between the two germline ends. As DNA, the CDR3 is TGTGCCAGCAGTTACTCGAGACGGGATTCCTACAATGAGCAGTTCTTC. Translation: CASSYSRRDSYNEQFF.

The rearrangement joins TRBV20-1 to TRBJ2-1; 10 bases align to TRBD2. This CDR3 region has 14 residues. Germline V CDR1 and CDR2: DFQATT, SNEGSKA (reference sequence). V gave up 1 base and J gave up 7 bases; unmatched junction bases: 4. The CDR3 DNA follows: TGCAGTGCTAGAGGTTTTAGCGGGAGGAATGAGCAGTTCTTC. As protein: CSARGFSGRNEQFF.

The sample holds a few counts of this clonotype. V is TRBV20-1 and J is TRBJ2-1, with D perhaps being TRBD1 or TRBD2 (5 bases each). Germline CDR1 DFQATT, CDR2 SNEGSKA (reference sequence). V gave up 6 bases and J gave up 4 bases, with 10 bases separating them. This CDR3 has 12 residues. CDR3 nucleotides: TGCAGTGCCCCATGGGGGTACAATGAGCAGTTCTTC. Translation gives CSAPWGYNEQFF.

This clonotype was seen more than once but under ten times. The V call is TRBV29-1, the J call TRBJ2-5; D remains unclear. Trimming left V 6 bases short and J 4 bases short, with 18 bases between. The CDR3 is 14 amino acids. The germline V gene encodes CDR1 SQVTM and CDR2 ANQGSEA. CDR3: CSVAAHGVGETQYF. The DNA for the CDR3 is TGCAGCGTCGCCGCCCACGGAGTAGGAGAGACCCAGTACTTC.

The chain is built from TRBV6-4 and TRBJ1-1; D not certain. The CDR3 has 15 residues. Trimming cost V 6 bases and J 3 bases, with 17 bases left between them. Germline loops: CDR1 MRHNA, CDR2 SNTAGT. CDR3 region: CASSPSGRADTEAFF. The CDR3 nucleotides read TGTGCCAGCAGCCCCTCCGGGAGGGCGGACACTGAAGCTTTCTTT.

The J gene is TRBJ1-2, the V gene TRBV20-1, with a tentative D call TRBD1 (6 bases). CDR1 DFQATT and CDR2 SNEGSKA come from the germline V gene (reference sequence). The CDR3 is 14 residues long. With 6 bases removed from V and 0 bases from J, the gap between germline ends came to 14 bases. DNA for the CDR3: TGCAGTGCCACGGGACAACCCTCTAACTATGGCTACACCTTC. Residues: CSATGQPSNYGYTF.

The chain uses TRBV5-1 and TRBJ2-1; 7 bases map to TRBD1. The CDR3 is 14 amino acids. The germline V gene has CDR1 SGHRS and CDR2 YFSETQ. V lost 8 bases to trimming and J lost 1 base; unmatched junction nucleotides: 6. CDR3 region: CASFRDSSYNEQFF. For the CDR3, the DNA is TGCGCCAGTTTCCGGGACAGTTCCTACAATGAGCAGTTCTTC.

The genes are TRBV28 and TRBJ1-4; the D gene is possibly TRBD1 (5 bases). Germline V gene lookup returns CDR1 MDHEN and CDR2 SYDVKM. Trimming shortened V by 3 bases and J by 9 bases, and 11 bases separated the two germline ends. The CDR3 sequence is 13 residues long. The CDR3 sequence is CASSLDISKKLFF. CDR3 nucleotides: TGTGCCAGCAGTTTGGACATATCGAAAAAACTGTTTTTT.

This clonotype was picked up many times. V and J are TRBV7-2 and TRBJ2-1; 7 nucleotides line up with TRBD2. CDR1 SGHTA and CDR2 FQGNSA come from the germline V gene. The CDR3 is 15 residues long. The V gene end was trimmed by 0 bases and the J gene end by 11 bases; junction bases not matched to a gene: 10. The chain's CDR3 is CASSLARVLAEQQFF. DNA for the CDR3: TGTGCCAGCAGCTTAGCTCGGGTTCTAGCGGAGCAGCAGTTCTTC.

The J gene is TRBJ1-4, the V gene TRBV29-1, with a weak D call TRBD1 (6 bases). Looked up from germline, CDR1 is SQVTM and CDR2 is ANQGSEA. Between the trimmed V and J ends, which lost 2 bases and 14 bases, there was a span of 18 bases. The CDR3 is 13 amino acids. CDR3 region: CSVEMVVGGGLFF. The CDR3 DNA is TGCAGCGTTGAAATGGTGGTAGGGGGTGGTCTGTTTTTT.

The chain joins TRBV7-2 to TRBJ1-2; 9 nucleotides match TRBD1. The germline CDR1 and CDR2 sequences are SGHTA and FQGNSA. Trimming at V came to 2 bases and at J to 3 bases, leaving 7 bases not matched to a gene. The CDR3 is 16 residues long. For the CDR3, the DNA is TGTGCCAGCAGCTTAACCACACAGGGGGCTGACTATGGCTACACCTTC. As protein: CASSLTTQGADYGYTF.

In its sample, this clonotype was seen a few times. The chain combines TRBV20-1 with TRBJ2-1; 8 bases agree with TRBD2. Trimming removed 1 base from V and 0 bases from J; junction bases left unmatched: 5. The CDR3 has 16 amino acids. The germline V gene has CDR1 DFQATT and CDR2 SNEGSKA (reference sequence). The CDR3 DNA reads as TGCAGTGCTAGAGGCCTAGCGGGCCCCTCCTACAATGAGCAGTTCTTC. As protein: CSARGLAGPSYNEQFF.

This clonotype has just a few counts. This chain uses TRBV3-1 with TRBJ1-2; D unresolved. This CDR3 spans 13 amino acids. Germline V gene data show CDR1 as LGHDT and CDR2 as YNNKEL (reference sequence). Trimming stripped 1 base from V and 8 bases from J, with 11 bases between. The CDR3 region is CASSQGQAGGYTF. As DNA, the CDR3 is TGTGCCAGCAGCCAAGGCCAGGCGGGCGGCTACACCTTC.

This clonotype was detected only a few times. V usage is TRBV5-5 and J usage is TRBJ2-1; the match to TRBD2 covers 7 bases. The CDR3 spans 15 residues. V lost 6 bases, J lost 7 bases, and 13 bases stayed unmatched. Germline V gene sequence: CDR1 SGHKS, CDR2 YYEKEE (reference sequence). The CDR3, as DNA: TGTGCCAGCACGCCCTCAGTGGGAGGGCTTAATGAGCAGTTCTTC. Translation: CASTPSVGGLNEQFF.

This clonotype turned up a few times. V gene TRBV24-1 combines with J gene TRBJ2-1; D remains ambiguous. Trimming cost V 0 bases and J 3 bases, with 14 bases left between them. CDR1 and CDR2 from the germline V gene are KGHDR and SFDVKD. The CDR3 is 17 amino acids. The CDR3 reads CATSDLNSVPNYNEQFF. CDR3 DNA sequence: TGTGCCACCAGTGATTTGAATAGTGTCCCCAACTACAATGAGCAGTTCTTC.

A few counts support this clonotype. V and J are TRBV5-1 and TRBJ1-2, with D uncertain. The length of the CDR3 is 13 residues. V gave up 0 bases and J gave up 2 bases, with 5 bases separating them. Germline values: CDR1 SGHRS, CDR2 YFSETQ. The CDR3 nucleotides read TGCGCCAGCAGCTTGGAGCCGAACTATGGCTACACCTTC. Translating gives CASSLEPNYGYTF.

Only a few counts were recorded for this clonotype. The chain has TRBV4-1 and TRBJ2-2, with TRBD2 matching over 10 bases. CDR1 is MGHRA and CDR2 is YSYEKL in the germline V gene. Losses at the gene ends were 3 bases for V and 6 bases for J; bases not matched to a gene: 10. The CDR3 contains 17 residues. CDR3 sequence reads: CASSQSGAGGSSGELFF. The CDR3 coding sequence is TGCGCCAGCAGCCAGTCTGGAGCGGGAGGGTCCTCCGGGGAGCTGTTTTTT.

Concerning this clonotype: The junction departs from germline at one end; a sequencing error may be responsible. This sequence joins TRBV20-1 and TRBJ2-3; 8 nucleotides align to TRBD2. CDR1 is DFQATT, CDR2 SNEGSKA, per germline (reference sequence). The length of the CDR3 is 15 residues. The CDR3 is CSARSLAGSTDMQYF. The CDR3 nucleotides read TGCAGTGCTAGGTCGCTAGCGGGTAGCACAGATATGCAGTATTTT.

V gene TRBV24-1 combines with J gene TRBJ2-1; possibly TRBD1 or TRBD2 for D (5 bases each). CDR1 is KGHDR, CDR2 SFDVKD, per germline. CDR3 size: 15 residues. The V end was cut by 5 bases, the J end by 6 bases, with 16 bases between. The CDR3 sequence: CATSGPGTVFNEQFF. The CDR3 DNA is TGTGCCACCAGTGGGCCGGGGACGGTTTTCAATGAGCAGTTCTTC.

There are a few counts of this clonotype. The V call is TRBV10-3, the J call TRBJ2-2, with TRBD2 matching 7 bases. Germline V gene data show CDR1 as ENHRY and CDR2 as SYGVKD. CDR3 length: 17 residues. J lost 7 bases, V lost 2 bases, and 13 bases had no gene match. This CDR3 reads CAISEGASAGEDGELFF. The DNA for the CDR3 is TGTGCCATCAGTGAGGGAGCGTCCGCGGGAGAGGACGGGGAGCTGTTTTTT.

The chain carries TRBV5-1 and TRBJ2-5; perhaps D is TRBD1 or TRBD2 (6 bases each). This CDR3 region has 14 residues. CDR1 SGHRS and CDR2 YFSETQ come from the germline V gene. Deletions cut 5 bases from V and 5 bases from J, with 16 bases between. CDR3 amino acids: CASSLQGGMETQYF. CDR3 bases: TGCGCCAGCAGTTTACAGGGAGGAATGGAGACCCAGTACTTC.

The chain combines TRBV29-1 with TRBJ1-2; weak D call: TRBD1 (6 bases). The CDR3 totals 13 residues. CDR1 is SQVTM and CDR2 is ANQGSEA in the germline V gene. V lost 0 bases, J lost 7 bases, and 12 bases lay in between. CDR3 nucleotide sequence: TGCAGCGTTGAAGATGTCAGAGGGGGTGGCTACACCTTC. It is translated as CSVEDVRGGGYTF.

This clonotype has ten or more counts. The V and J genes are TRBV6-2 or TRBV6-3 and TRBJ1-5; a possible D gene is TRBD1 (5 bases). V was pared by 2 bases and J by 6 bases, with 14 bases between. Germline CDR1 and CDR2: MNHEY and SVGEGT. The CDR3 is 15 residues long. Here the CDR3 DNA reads TGTGCCAGCAGTTACCCCCCGAGGGGCTCTCAGCCCCAGCATTTT. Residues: CASSYPPRGSQPQHF.

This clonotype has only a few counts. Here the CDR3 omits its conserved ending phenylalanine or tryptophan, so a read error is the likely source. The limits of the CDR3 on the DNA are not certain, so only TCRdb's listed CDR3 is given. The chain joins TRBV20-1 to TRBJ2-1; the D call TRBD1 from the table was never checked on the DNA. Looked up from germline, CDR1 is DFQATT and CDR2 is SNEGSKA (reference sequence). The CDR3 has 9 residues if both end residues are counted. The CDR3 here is CSAQEAAPY.

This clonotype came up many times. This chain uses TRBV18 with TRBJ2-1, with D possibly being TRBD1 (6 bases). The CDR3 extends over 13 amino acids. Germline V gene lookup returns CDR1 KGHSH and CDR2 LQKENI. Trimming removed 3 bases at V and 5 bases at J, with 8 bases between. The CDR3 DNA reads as TGTGCCAGCTCACCGACAGGCAACAATGAGCAGTTCTTC. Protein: CASSPTGNNEQFF.

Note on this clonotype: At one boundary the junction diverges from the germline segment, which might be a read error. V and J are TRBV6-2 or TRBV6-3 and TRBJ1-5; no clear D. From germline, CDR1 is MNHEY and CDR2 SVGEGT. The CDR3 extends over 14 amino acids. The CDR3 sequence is CASSQHGVYQPQQF. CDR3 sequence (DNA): TGTGCCAGCAGTCAACACGGGGTCTATCAGCCCCAGCAATTT.